The 9 T cell receptor beta chains below all came from one sample that was sequenced in a study of blood T cells in healthy people across ages. It was with a sample-barcoded 5' primer and a J-beta primer mix that a second PCR of about 7 to 12 cycles was run. MiXCR, applied by TCRdb to the 5' RACE reads, yields one record per CDR3 protein. Of about 1 million distinct CDR3 sequences in the sample, over 35% were seen once. Sequenced material: blood. These receptors were taken from a woman in her sixties in good health.

This clonotype was detected only a few times. The J gene is TRBJ2-3, the V gene TRBV29-1, with a tentative D call TRBD1 (6 bases). In germline, CDR1 is SQVTM, CDR2 ANQGSEA. This CDR3 comprises 12 residues. Trimming cost V 5 bases and J 4 bases, with 10 bases left between them. CDR3 sequence (DNA): TGCAGCGTTTCAGGGGACCCAGATACGCAGTATTTT. It is translated as CSVSGDPDTQYF.

The gene calls are TRBV9 and TRBJ2-5; TRBD2 is a possible D gene (6 bases). CDR1 and CDR2 (germline): SGDLS, YYNGEE. The V end lost 3 bases, the J end lost 1 base, and 10 bases lay between the germline ends. CDR3 length: 14 amino acids. DNA of the CDR3: TGTGCCAGCAGCGCCTTGGGACTCCAAGAGACCCAGTACTTC. Translated: CASSALGLQETQYF.

The CDR3 protein is CASSYPSSSETQYF. In DNA form, the CDR3 reads TGTGCCAGCAGTTACCCAAGTTCTTCCGAGACCCAGTACTTC. The V call is TRBV6-6, the J call TRBJ2-5; no firm D call. V was cut by 2 bases and J by 5 bases, with 12 bases left in between. The CDR3 runs to 14 residues. Germline V gene lookup returns CDR1 MNHNY and CDR2 SVGAGI (reference sequence).

Details on this clonotype: The junction shows a germline mismatch at one end, possibly a read error. The genes are TRBV29-1 and TRBJ2-7; D may correspond to TRBD1 or TRBD2 (7 bases each). In germline, CDR1 is SQVTM, CDR2 ANQGSEA. The CDR3 is made up of 14 amino acids. The CDR3 DNA follows: TGCAGCGCTGGGGCAGGGGGGGAAGCCTACGAGCGGTACTTC. Its protein is CSAGAGGEAYERYF.

The chain recombines TRBV12-3 or TRBV12-4 with TRBJ2-4; D may be TRBD1 or TRBD2 (5 bases each). The CDR3 covers 14 residues. With 6 bases removed from V and 8 bases from J, the gap between germline ends came to 17 bases. The CDR3 DNA sequence: TGTGCCAGCAGCCCCTCCTGGGGGTTGGACATTCAGTACTTC. This sequence encodes CASSPSWGLDIQYF.

The rearrangement uses TRBV27 and TRBJ1-6, with a weak D call TRBD1 (6 bases). Trimming left V 0 bases short and J 10 bases short, with 13 bases between. The CDR3 has 15 residues. The V gene's germline CDR1 is MNHEY and CDR2 SMNVEV (reference sequence). DNA of the CDR3: TGTGCCAGCAGTTTATCCCCAGGGGCTGGGTCACCCCTCCACTTT. It specifies CASSLSPGAGSPLHF.

This sequence joins TRBV11-1 and TRBJ2-1, with D uncertain. V was clipped by 4 bases and J by 0 bases, with 16 bases between them. This CDR3 has 17 amino acids. Germline values: CDR1 SGHAT, CDR2 FQDESV (reference sequence). Written as DNA, the CDR3 is TGTGCCAGCAGCTCGTCGGGTGCCCTTAGCTCCTACAATGAGCAGTTCTTC. The encoded protein is CASSSSGALSSYNEQFF.

The chain recombines TRBV29-1 with TRBJ2-4; TRBD2 is a possible D gene (5 bases). CDR1 is SQVTM, CDR2 ANQGSEA, per germline. The length of the CDR3 is 12 residues. The CDR3 DNA follows: TGCAGTCAATCTACCGCACTAGGGAAGCAGTACTTC. It codes for CSQSTALGKQYF.

This clonotype has just a few counts. CDR3 protein: CASARRDRSTDTQYF. The DNA for the CDR3 is TGTGCCAGCGCCCGCCGGGACAGGAGCACAGATACGCAGTATTTT. The rearrangement joins TRBV7-2 to TRBJ2-3, with 8 bases identical to TRBD1. Germline assignment: CDR1 SGHTA and CDR2 FQGNSA. V gave up 8 bases and J gave up 0 bases; unmatched junction bases: 7. CDR3 length equals 15 residues.